These 28 T cell receptor beta chains originate from one sample sequenced in a study of radiotherapy plus CTLA-4 blockade in lung cancer. Some clones are missing from TCRdb's copy, which holds only in-frame ones; the method was immunoSEQ multiplex PCR. Of tens of thousands of clones in the sample, 76% were seen once. This material consisted of peripheral blood, taken from a patient treated with radiotherapy plus ipilimumab. These receptors were taken from a human donor with non-small cell lung cancer who had stable disease on radiotherapy plus ipilimumab.

This clone appeared a few times. This chain joins TRBV5-1 and TRBJ1-4, with TRBD1 matching over 8 bases. Unmatched junction bases numbered 3, after V lost 3 bases and J lost 5 bases. CDR1 and CDR2 from the germline V gene are SGHRS and YFSETQ. The CDR3 has 14 residues. The CDR3 sequence is CASSSTGENEKLFF. CDR3 sequence (DNA): TGCGCCAGCAGCTCGACAGGGGAGAATGAAAAACTGTTTTTT.

V usage is TRBV28 and J usage is TRBJ2-7, with D possibly TRBD2 on 5 matching bases. This CDR3 is built from 13 residues. V dropped 1 base and J dropped 4 bases, with 8 bases sitting between them. Germline V lookup: CDR1 MDHEN, CDR2 SYDVKM. CDR3 sequence reads: CASSLSGVYEQYV. The CDR3 DNA follows: TGTGCCAGCAGTTTATCCGGGGTATACGAGCAGTACGTC.

The chain combines TRBV13 with TRBJ1-1; D remains unclear. This CDR3 has 14 residues. V lost 3 bases and J lost 4, with 12 bases in between. From germline, CDR1 is PRHDT and CDR2 FYEKMQ (reference sequence). The CDR3 DNA is TGTGCCAGCAGCTTCGGGCAGGTTTTCACTGAAGCTTTCTTT. It is translated as CASSFGQVFTEAFF.

This clone showed up just once. CDR3 protein: CASSLNRLQETQYF. Written as DNA, the CDR3 is TGCGCCAGCAGCTTGAACCGGTTACAAGAGACCCAGTACTTC. The chain is built from TRBV5-1 and TRBJ2-5, with D unclear. The CDR3 has 14 residues. Germline V gene sequence: CDR1 SGHRS, CDR2 YFSETQ. Trimming removed 1 base at V and 2 bases at J, with 9 bases between.

This chain connects TRBV6-5 to TRBJ1-2; 8 positions agree with TRBD1. This CDR3 spans 15 amino acids. Germline loops: CDR1 MNHEY, CDR2 SVGAGI. The V segment lost 4 bases and the J segment 4 bases; nucleotides outside the gene matches: 8. DNA for the CDR3: TGTGCCAGCAGTTCCGGCTTACAGGGGGGCTATGGCTACACCTTC. Amino acids: CASSSGLQGGYGYTF.

The V call is TRBV6-6, the J call TRBJ2-1; TRBD1 is a possible D gene (6 bases). Trimming took off 7 bases at V and 0 bases at J, with 13 bases between the two ends. This CDR3 contains 15 residues. The germline gives CDR1 MNHNY, CDR2 SVGAGI (reference sequence). The CDR3 nucleotides are TGTGCCAGCAAACCGGGACACAGCTCCTACAATGAGCAGTTCTTC. Its translation is CASKPGHSSYNEQFF.

J is TRBJ2-1 and V is TRBV9; D unresolved. Germline V CDR1 and CDR2: SGDLS, YYNGEE. The CDR3 has 12 residues. V lost 4 bases to trimming and J lost 6 bases, with 8 bases between them. The CDR3 coding sequence is TGTGCCAGCAGCCCCACAGTCAATGAGCAGTTCTTC. Its translation: CASSPTVNEQFF.

This clone came up many times. The chain couples TRBV21-1 to TRBJ2-7. TRBV21-1 is given as a pseudogene. There are 14 residues in the CDR3. The DNA for the CDR3 is TGTGCCAGCAGCCCCGTATCCGCCTCCTACGAGCAGTACGTC. It yields the protein CASSPVSASYEQYV.

The chain combines TRBV7-6 with TRBJ1-1; 11 bases match TRBD1. This CDR3 has 17 residues. CDR1 and CDR2 (germline): SGHVS, FNYEAQ. V dropped 5 bases and J dropped 0; count of bases not matched to a gene: 8. This CDR3 is CASSPRRTGGMNTEAFF. Here the CDR3 DNA reads TGTGCCAGCAGCCCGCGTAGGACAGGGGGCATGAACACTGAAGCTTTCTTT.

This clone has only a few counts. V usage is TRBV9 and J usage is TRBJ1-3, with D maybe TRBD1 (5 bases). Trimming pared 4 bases from V and 0 bases from J, leaving 14 bases between. This CDR3 is built from 16 residues. Germline assignment: CDR1 SGDLS and CDR2 YYNGEE. This CDR3 is CASSPNGGYSGNTIYF. Written as DNA, the CDR3 is TGTGCCAGCAGCCCCAACGGGGGATACTCTGGAAACACCATATATTTT.

The J gene is TRBJ2-5, the V gene TRBV19; 7 positions match TRBD1. Germline V gives CDR1 LNHDA, CDR2 SQIVND (reference sequence). The CDR3 consists of 15 residues. The V segment lost 7 bases and the J segment 5 bases; nucleotides outside the gene matches: 13. The CDR3: CASKTQGQQGETQYF. The CDR3 region has the DNA TGTGCCAGTAAGACTCAGGGACAGCAAGGGGAGACCCAGTACTTC.

The J gene is TRBJ1-5, the V gene TRBV6-6; D ambiguous. Germline assignment: CDR1 MNHNY and CDR2 SVGAGI (reference sequence). V was clipped by 0 bases and J by 0 bases, with 3 bases between them. The CDR3 is made up of 14 amino acids. The CDR3 DNA reads TGTGCCAGCAGTTACTCATTTAGCAATCAGCCCCAGCATTTT. Protein sequence: CASSYSFSNQPQHF.

This chain connects TRBV5-4 to TRBJ1-1; no definite D call. The germline V gene encodes CDR1 SGHNT and CDR2 YYREEE (reference sequence). The CDR3 is 14 residues long. The V and J ends lost 4 bases and 0 bases respectively, with 10 bases between them. CDR3 region: CASSPPRVNTEAFF. In nucleotides, the CDR3 is TGTGCCAGCAGCCCCCCTAGGGTGAACACTGAAGCTTTCTTT.

This clone was picked up one time. This chain joins TRBV5-1 and TRBJ1-6; possible D gene TRBD1, 5 bases. The CDR3 is made up of 15 amino acids. V gave up 4 bases and J gave up 8 bases, with 16 bases separating them. CDR1 and CDR2 (germline): SGHRS, YFSETQ. The CDR3 coding sequence is TGCGCCAGCAGCCCGGTAGGGCAAGGGGATTCACCCCTCCACTTT. Translating gives CASSPVGQGDSPLHF. Drawing the rest from reference TRBV5-1 and TRBJ1-6, the complete variable domain is KAGVTQTPRYLIKTRGQQVTLSCSPISGHRSVSWYQQTPGQGLQFLFEYFSETQRNKGNFPGRFSGRQFSNSRSEMNVSTLELGDSALYLCASSPVGQGDSPLHFGNGTRLTVT.

The chain couples TRBV6-1 to TRBJ2-3, with a possible D match to TRBD1 (5 bases). The CDR3 contains 15 residues. V was clipped by 7 bases and J by 5 bases, with 19 bases between them. Looked up from germline, CDR1 is MNHNS and CDR2 is SASEGT. CDR3 DNA sequence: TGTGCCAGCACCAGGACGGCCCGGCAGGGAGATACGCAGTATTTT. It codes for CASTRTARQGDTQYF.

The chain combines TRBV7-7 with TRBJ2-2; no firm D call. Trimming cost V 2 bases and J 1 base, with 5 bases left between them. Germline-derived CDR1 and CDR2 are SSHAT and FNYEAQ (reference sequence). This CDR3 spans 14 amino acids. CDR3 loop: CASSLLENTGELFF. The CDR3, as DNA: TGTGCCAGCAGCTTATTAGAGAACACCGGGGAGCTGTTTTTT.

The chain recombines TRBV6-1 with TRBJ1-2, with TRBD1 identical over 12 bases. The germline V gene has CDR1 MNHNS and CDR2 SASEGT. This CDR3 contains 14 residues. The trim removed 9 bases at V and 4 bases at J, leaving 6 bases unmatched. The CDR3, as DNA: TGTGCCAGGGGGCCGGGACAGGGGGCCTATGGCTACACCTTC. It codes for CARGPGQGAYGYTF.

This clone was recorded only once. This chain joins TRBV27 and TRBJ2-6; no reliable D call. Germline V lookup: CDR1 MNHEY, CDR2 SMNVEV (reference sequence). The CDR3 loop spans 17 amino acids. Trimming took off 3 bases at V and 0 bases at J, with 12 bases between the two ends. CDR3 amino acids: CASSFSKTSSGANVLTF. The CDR3 nucleotides are TGTGCCAGCAGTTTTTCAAAGACGAGCTCTGGGGCCAACGTCCTGACTTTC.

The V and J genes are TRBV10-1 and TRBJ1-5; unclear D gene. The V and J ends lost 3 bases and 4 bases respectively, with 7 bases between them. Per the germline V gene, CDR1 is WNHNN and CDR2 is SYGVQD (reference sequence). This CDR3 has 13 amino acids. The CDR3 sequence is CASSEGLNQPQHF. As DNA, the CDR3 is TGCGCCAGCAGTGAAGGTCTGAATCAGCCCCAGCATTTT.

The chain uses TRBV5-4 and TRBJ2-1; 8 bases match TRBD2. V gave up 0 bases and J gave up 4 bases; unmatched junction bases: 6. The germline CDR1 and CDR2 sequences are SGHNT and YYREEE (reference sequence). The CDR3 consists of 16 residues. CDR3 sequence reads: CASSLAGGAAYNEQFF. In nucleotides, the CDR3 is TGTGCCAGCAGCTTGGCGGGGGGGGCTGCATACAATGAGCAGTTCTTC.

The chain recombines TRBV7-8 with TRBJ2-3, with 10 bases lining up with TRBD2. Germline lookup yields CDR1 SGHVS and CDR2 FQNEAQ. V lost 5 bases, J lost 0 bases, and 17 bases stayed unmatched. The CDR3 spans 20 residues. The CDR3 is CASSPRKRGGLFLSTDTQYF. In DNA form, the CDR3 reads TGTGCCAGCAGCCCGAGGAAGCGGGGGGGACTCTTTTTAAGCACAGATACGCAGTATTTT.

The rearrangement uses TRBV15 and TRBJ2-1; 10 bases align to TRBD1. Germline loops: CDR1 LNHNV, CDR2 YYDKDF (reference sequence). Germline trimming cut 0 bases from V and 7 bases from J; bases unmatched to any gene: 12. CDR3 size: 18 residues. DNA for the CDR3: TGTGCCACCAGCAGAGATTACCTTCGACAGGGGGCTCGGAATGAGCAGTTCTTC. Protein: CATSRDYLRQGARNEQFF.

This clone was seen a few times. The rearrangement links TRBV28 to TRBJ2-7; 7 bases match TRBD1. The CDR3 runs to 16 residues. Germline V CDR1 and CDR2: MDHEN, SYDVKM. J lost 4 bases, V lost 5 bases, and 14 bases had no gene match. The CDR3 region is CASSPPVGDSEYEQYV. In DNA, the CDR3 is TGTGCCAGCAGTCCACCCGTGGGGGACAGTGAATACGAGCAGTACGTC.

The chain joins TRBV7-8 to TRBJ1-6, with D tentatively TRBD1 (5 bases). This CDR3 has 15 residues. V was shortened by 1 base and J by 8 bases, with 12 bases between the two germline ends. The germline V gene has CDR1 SGHVS and CDR2 FQNEAQ. CDR3 amino acids: CASSLVSGGDSPLHF. In DNA, the CDR3 is TGTGCCAGCAGCTTAGTGTCAGGAGGGGATTCACCCCTCCACTTT.

The gene calls are TRBV11-2 and TRBJ1-1; 7 bases map to TRBD1. The CDR3 has 14 amino acids. Per germline, CDR1 SGHAT and CDR2 FQNNGV. V was pared by 6 bases and J by 1 base, with 5 bases of the junction left unmatched. CDR3 sequence: CASSTDRRNTEAFF. As DNA, the CDR3 is TGTGCCAGCAGTACGGACAGGCGGAACACTGAAGCTTTCTTT.

The chain couples TRBV9 to TRBJ1-1; perhaps TRBD1 as D (6 bases). Trimming took off 0 bases at V and 1 base at J, with 10 bases between the two ends. Germline-derived CDR1 and CDR2 are SGDLS and YYNGEE. The CDR3 extends over 15 amino acids. For the CDR3, the DNA is TGTGCCAGCAGCGTAGTCGCCAGGGGGAACACTGAAGCTTTCTTT. Encoded protein: CASSVVARGNTEAFF.

The chain recombines TRBV7-8 with TRBJ1-5, with 9 bases lining up with TRBD1. There are 15 residues in the CDR3. The J segment lost 7 bases and the V segment lost 5 bases, leaving 9 bases of the junction unmatched. The germline V gene encodes CDR1 SGHVS and CDR2 FQNEAQ. CDR3 bases: TGTGCCAGCAGCGAAACCGGACAGGGGTACCAGCCCCAGCATTTT. This encodes CASSETGQGYQPQHF.

This rearrangement joins TRBV5-1 to TRBJ1-6; 7 bases map to TRBD1. Germline V gene sequence: CDR1 SGHRS, CDR2 YFSETQ. V lost 2 bases and J lost 7; bases outside the gene matches: 6. The CDR3 has 15 residues. The CDR3 DNA follows: TGCGCCAGCAGCTTATTGACAGGGTCGAATTCACCCCTCCACTTT. Translated, it gives CASSLLTGSNSPLHF.